The source of this TCR beta chain is a study of cytomegalovirus exposure and HLA in healthy donors. Each donor's status was that of a healthy bone marrow donor. The study's findings and limits: Productive status was seen about 90% or about 30% of the time for most TCR beta V segments in an earlier analysis. Reported performance of the classifier showed diagnosis of cytomegalovirus status with high specificity and sensitivity.

The CDR3 is made up of 15 amino acids. V lost 7 bases, J lost 9 bases, and 19 bases lay in between. The germline V gene encodes CDR1 SNHLY and CDR2 FYNNEI. With 60 Vbeta and 13 Jbeta primers, the PCR was carried out. Here immunoSEQ multiplex PCR was the method, and the copy in TCRdb shows in-frame clones only, minus some. The table has 200,000 or so clones, 70% seen once. This clone came up a few times. Its antigen is unknown. The specimen sequenced was PBMCs. The sequence came from a man in his forties in good health and CMV-seropositive. V and J are TRBV2 and TRBJ1-6; weak D call: TRBD1 (6 bases). The CDR3 DNA sequence: TGTGCCAGCACCCCCCCGGGACACCCTGGTTCACCCCTCCACTTT. This codes for CASTPPGHPGSPLHF.